A selection of T cell receptor beta chains follows, all from one sample in a study of cytotoxic CD8 clonotypes in ibrutinib-treated CLL. Produced via immunoSEQ multiplex PCR; TCRdb's table is partial and in-frame only. The sample carries roughly 51,000 clones, approximately 53% recorded once. The sequencing here drew on PBMCs, taken after 12 months of ibrutinib treatment. All receptors derive from a human donor with chronic lymphocytic leukemia. The CDR3 runs from the conserved cysteine through the conserved F or W. A D gene is named only where the DNA matches it firmly. For some rows the clone size is stated as once, few or many, or as a class when expanded; others skip it.

d_gene	v_gene	j_gene	abundance	CDR3aa	CDR3nt
-	TRBV5-4	TRBJ2-1	-	CASSGPSYNEQFF	TGTGCCAGCAGCGGACCGTCGTACAATGAGCAGTTCTTC
TRBD1	TRBV30	TRBJ1-1	many	CACPMVDRVHVTAEAFF	TGTGCCTGCCCCATGGTTGACAGGGTTCATGTAACCGCTGAAGCTTTCTTT
-	TRBV19	TRBJ1-2	-	CASSTGWTDYGYTF	TGTGCCAGTAGTACAGGGTGGACGGACTATGGCTACACCTTC
-	TRBV29-1	TRBJ2-7	-	CSGIATGGQKSSYEQYF	TGCAGCGGTATTGCAACCGGGGGCCAAAAAAGCTCCTACGAGCAGTACTTC
TRBD1	TRBV2	TRBJ2-1	-	CASSRQGSYNEQFF	TGTGCCAGCAGTAGACAGGGATCCTACAATGAGCAGTTCTTC
TRBD1	TRBV7-6	TRBJ1-1	-	CASSWTGGAVNTEAFF	TGTGCCAGCAGCTGGACAGGGGGCGCAGTGAACACTGAAGCTTTCTTT
-	TRBV13	TRBJ2-7	-	CASSVDGGSYEQYF	TGTGCCAGCAGCGTAGATGGCGGCTCCTACGAGCAGTACTTC
TRBD1	TRBV7-2	TRBJ2-7	-	CASSFNRGDGQYF	TGTGCCAGCAGCTTCAACAGGGGGGACGGGCAGTACTTC
TRBD2	TRBV18	TRBJ2-1	few	CASSPQLAGGLYNEQFF	TGTGCCAGCTCACCCCAACTAGCGGGAGGGCTCTACAATGAGCAGTTCTTC
-	TRBV18	TRBJ1-2	-	CASSPGGAGYTF	TGTGCCAGCTCACCAGGGGGCGCTGGCTACACCTTC
-	TRBV4-1	TRBJ2-7	few	CASSQAFLAVGDEQYF	TGCGCCAGCAGCCAAGCGTTTTTAGCGGTCGGGGACGAGCAGTACTTC
-	TRBV29-1	TRBJ2-7	-	CSVEVPSDEQYF	TGCAGCGTTGAGGTCCCTAGCGACGAGCAGTACTTC
TRBD1	TRBV6-4	TRBJ1-2	once	CASRDRGYGYTF	TGTGCCAGCAGAGACAGGGGGTATGGCTACACCTTC
-	TRBV2	TRBJ1-5	few	CASRQTRGLGDQPQHF	TGTGCCAGCAGACAGACTCGGGGGCTCGGTGATCAGCCCCAGCATTTT
-	TRBV7-6	TRBJ1-2	few	CASSPVPLKQGFYGYTF	TGTGCCAGCAGCCCGGTACCCCTCAAACAGGGATTCTATGGCTACACCTTC
TRBD2	TRBV6-1	TRBJ2-3	-	CASSLAGYYTDTQYF	TGTGCCAGCAGTTTAGCGGGATACTACACAGATACGCAGTATTTT
-	TRBV18	TRBJ1-2	-	CASSAGQTEVYGYTF	TGTGCCAGCTCGGCGGGACAAACTGAAGTCTATGGCTACACCTTC
-	TRBV30	TRBJ2-2	-	CAWTEPILTGELFF	TGTGCCTGGACCGAACCGATATTGACCGGGGAGCTGTTTTTT
TRBD2	TRBV13	TRBJ2-1	-	CASSHGLAGDSSYNEQFF	TGTGCCAGCAGCCATGGACTAGCGGGCGACAGCTCCTACAATGAGCAGTTCTTC
-	TRBV7-2	TRBJ1-4	-	CASSWRQGTNEKLFF	TGTGCCAGCAGCTGGCGGCAGGGGACTAATGAAAAACTGTTTTTT
TRBD1	TRBV27	TRBJ2-2	-	CASLTGATGELFF	TGTGCCAGCCTTACAGGGGCCACCGGGGAGCTGTTTTTT
-	TRBV11-2	TRBJ1-5	-	CASSFTPPGGRQPQHF	TGTGCCAGCAGCTTTACCCCTCCGGGGGGTAGACAGCCCCAGCATTTT
-	TRBV5-6	TRBJ2-3	-	CASSLRGHITDTQYF	TGTGCCAGCAGCTTAAGAGGACATATCACAGATACGCAGTATTTT
TRBD2	TRBV27	TRBJ2-5	few	CASRPTGGETQYF	TGTGCCAGCAGGCCGACCGGGGGGGAGACCCAGTACTTC
TRBD2	TRBV30	TRBJ2-2	once	CAWTTKGLADKIGELFF	TGTGCCTGGACTACAAAAGGACTAGCGGATAAAATCGGGGAGCTGTTTTTT
TRBD1	TRBV10-1	TRBJ1-1	few	CASRDRENTEAFF	TGCGCCAGCAGGGACAGGGAGAACACTGAAGCTTTCTTT
TRBD1	TRBV29-1	TRBJ1-2	few	CSVEELTGINYGYTF	TGCAGCGTTGAAGAACTGACAGGGATAAACTATGGCTACACCTTC
-	TRBV19	TRBJ1-5	once	CASSTEGRGFQHF	TGTGCCAGTAGTACGGAAGGCAGGGGATTCCAGCATTTT
-	TRBV7-6	TRBJ2-1	-	CASSPSGASYNEQFF	TGTGCCAGCAGCCCTAGTGGGGCCTCCTACAATGAGCAGTTCTTC
-	TRBV7-2	TRBJ2-1	-	CASSLQDLNEQFF	TGTGCCAGCAGCTTACAAGATCTTAATGAGCAGTTCTTC
-	TRBV11-3	TRBJ2-1	few	CASSLDLYEQFF	TGTGCCAGCAGCTTAGATCTTTATGAGCAGTTCTTC
-	TRBV28	TRBJ2-7	-	CASIGAYEQYF	TGTGCCAGCATTGGTGCCTACGAGCAGTACTTC
-	TRBV28	TRBJ1-2	-	CASSWGQSYGYTF	TGTGCCAGCAGTTGGGGTCAGAGCTATGGCTACACCTTC
-	TRBV28	TRBJ2-7	-	CASSPPPRDNHYEQYF	TGTGCCAGCAGTCCTCCCCCCCGGGACAACCACTACGAGCAGTACTTC
-	TRBV29-1	TRBJ1-1	-	CSVEDWSREAFF	TGCAGCGTTGAAGATTGGTCCAGGGAAGCTTTCTTT
TRBD1	TRBV10-3	TRBJ2-5	few	CAISNAGTEETQYF	TGTGCCATCAGTAATGCCGGGACAGAGGAGACCCAGTACTTC
-	TRBV29-1	TRBJ2-7	-	CSVAPGDVYEQYF	TGCAGCGTTGCGCCAGGAGACGTCTACGAGCAGTACTTC
TRBD2	TRBV18	TRBJ2-7	few	CASSPSSGSGRGEQYF	TGTGCCAGCTCACCCTCATCGGGTAGCGGGAGAGGGGAGCAGTACTTC
-	TRBV27	TRBJ2-4	few	CASSRAGGWEAKNIQYF	TGTGCCAGCAGTCGAGCCGGCGGATGGGAAGCCAAAAACATTCAGTACTTC
TRBD1	TRBV18	TRBJ1-2	few	CASSPRTGESGYGYTF	TGTGCCAGCTCACCGAGGACAGGCGAGAGCGGCTATGGCTACACCTTC
-	TRBV9	TRBJ2-1	-	CASNTQGNSYNEQFF	TGTGCCAGCAACACCCAGGGGAACTCCTACAATGAGCAGTTCTTC
-	TRBV15	TRBJ2-3	many	CATSRDSQVDTQYF	TGTGCCACCAGCAGAGATTCCCAGGTAGATACGCAGTATTTT
-	TRBV27	TRBJ1-2	few	CATRQSPLDGYTF	TGTGCCACCCGACAGTCACCTTTAGATGGCTACACCTTC
TRBD2	TRBV10-3	TRBJ2-2	few	CAISGTSGTGELFF	TGTGCCATCAGTGGGACTAGCGGCACCGGGGAGCTGTTTTTT
-	TRBV5-8	TRBJ1-2	-	CASTANDRTHGYTF	TGTGCCAGCACCGCAAACGACAGGACGCATGGCTACACCTTC
TRBD1	TRBV5-6	TRBJ1-3	-	CASSLAGTGGLGNTIYF	TGTGCCAGCAGCCTAGCCGGGACAGGGGGTCTTGGAAACACCATATATTTT
TRBD1	TRBV19	TRBJ1-2	-	CASMPGQGPNYGYTF	TGTGCCAGTATGCCCGGACAGGGACCTAACTATGGCTACACCTTC
-	TRBV19	TRBJ1-1	-	CASSVLGAEAFF	TGTGCCAGTAGTGTGTTGGGCGCCGAAGCTTTCTTT